Listed below are T cell receptor beta chains from one sample, sequenced in a study of immune characterization of retroperitoneal liposarcoma. TCRdb ran MiXCR on the PCR reads and lists one entry per CDR3 protein. The repertoire includes approximately 9,300 distinct CDR3 sequences, less than 40% of them detected once, and roughly 23% sits in the top ten. Sequencing used tumor tissue. These receptors were taken from a male donor with retroperitoneal liposarcoma. Both conserved end residues are part of each CDR3. A D gene is named only where the DNA matches it firmly. Rows may omit the clone size; those that give it use once, few, many or a size class.

TRBV7-9	-	TRBJ2-1	TRBD2	TGTGCCAGCAGCTTAGGCGGGAGCCGGTACTACGAGCAGTTCTTC	CASSLGGSRYYEQFF
TRBV12-3/TRBV12-4	many	TRBJ2-3	-	TGTGCCAGCAGCCCTCGGCGGGGATCGGATACGCAGTATTTT	CASSPRRGSDTQYF
TRBV6-1	medium-sized	TRBJ2-1	-	TGTGCCAGCTCGGCAGGGACTTCCACTTACAATGAGCAGTTCTTC	CASSAGTSTYNEQFF
TRBV6-1	medium-sized	TRBJ2-7	-	TGTGCCAGCTCGTGGGGGAATGAGCAGTACTTC	CASSWGNEQYF
TRBV24-1	few	TRBJ2-3	-	TGTGCCACCGGCAGGGGCACAGATACGCAGTATTTT	CATGRGTDTQYF
TRBV6-1	-	TRBJ1-1	-	TGTGCCAACCTCCCCCTCGCGTTAGGCCCGAACACTGAAGCTTTCTTT	CANLPLALGPNTEAFF
TRBV6-1	few	TRBJ1-1	-	TGTGCCAGCAGGATTGGGTTGGGAGTAAGGATTACTGAAGCTTTCTTT	CASRIGLGVRITEAFF
TRBV6-1	-	TRBJ1-1	-	TGTGCCAGCAGAAATAGGAACACTGAAGCTTTCTTT	CASRNRNTEAFF
TRBV7-8	-	TRBJ2-1	TRBD2	TGTGCCAGCAGCTTAGTCCTAGCGGGGGGTTATATCTACAATGAGCAGTTCTTC	CASSLVLAGGYIYNEQFF
TRBV7-2	medium-sized	TRBJ2-7	TRBD2	TGTGCCAGCAGCTTTACGGGAGGAACCCCCTACGAGCAGTACTTC	CASSFTGGTPYEQYF
TRBV7-2	many	TRBJ2-1	-	TGTGCCAGCAGCCCCCCAGGGAACCTATACAATGAGCAGTTCTTC	CASSPPGNLYNEQFF
TRBV6-1	few	TRBJ2-3	TRBD1	TGTGCCAGCAGTGAATCCCCGGACAGGGATACGCAGTATTTT	CASSESPDRDTQYF
TRBV11-2	-	TRBJ2-5	-	TGTGCCAGCAGCTTAGGAATTCGAGGAGACGGTCGGGAGACCCAGTACTTC	CASSLGIRGDGRETQYF
TRBV6-1	-	TRBJ2-2	-	TGTGCCAGCAGTGAAGCGGGGCTAGGTTCGAACACCGGGGAGCTGTTTTTT	CASSEAGLGSNTGELFF
TRBV27	-	TRBJ2-1	TRBD1	TGTGCCAGCAGTCCCGCGGACAGGGTAATCCCAATGGGTGAGCAGTTCTTC	CASSPADRVIPMGEQFF
TRBV7-8	many	TRBJ2-5	-	TGTGCCAGCACCGGAGGGAATGAGCAGTACTTC	CASTGGNEQYF
TRBV27	once	TRBJ2-1	-	TGTGCCAGCAGTTTATGGGGTAATGAGCAGTTCTTC	CASSLWGNEQFF
TRBV27	few	TRBJ1-2	TRBD1	TGTGCCAGCGCCCGGGACAGGAACTATGGCTACACCTTC	CASARDRNYGYTF
TRBV11-2	-	TRBJ2-5	-	TGTGCCAGCAGCTCTGGGGTGGGGGAGCAGTACTTC	CASSSGVGEQYF
TRBV4-1	few	TRBJ2-4	-	TGCGCCAGCAGCCACTCCGGGACCCAGGGAAACATTCAGTACTTC	CASSHSGTQGNIQYF
TRBV6-1	few	TRBJ2-1	-	TGTGCCAGCAGTCCATCGGGAGATGAGCAGTTCTTC	CASSPSGDEQFF
TRBV6-2/TRBV6-3	-	TRBJ2-5	-	TGTGCCAGCAGTGAAATTCGGTACGGCCCCCTCCAGACCCAGTACTTC	CASSEIRYGPLQTQYF
TRBV6-1	-	TRBJ2-4	-	TGTGCCAGCAGTGAACCATTAGTAGTCCTAGTCGCCATTCAGTACTTC	CASSEPLVVLVAIQYF
TRBV7-2	-	TRBJ2-1	TRBD2	TGTGCCAGCAGCCCTTCGGTGGCTAGCGGGATCAATGAGCAGTTCTTC	CASSPSVASGINEQFF
TRBV6-1	-	TRBJ2-5	-	TGTGCCAGCAGGCTTTCGCTGGGCTGGGAGACCCAGTACTTC	CASRLSLGWETQYF
TRBV7-2	many	TRBJ2-1	TRBD2	TGTGCCAGCAGCCTTCGGACTAGCCAGGGCAATGAGCAGTTCTTC	CASSLRTSQGNEQFF
TRBV6-1	medium-sized	TRBJ2-1	-	TGTGCCAGCAGTGAATGGGTCTACGAGCAGTTCTTC	CASSEWVYEQFF
TRBV6-1	-	TRBJ1-1	-	TGTGCCAGCAGTGAACAGGGGATAAGCACTGAAGCTTTCTTT	CASSEQGISTEAFF
TRBV6-6	many	TRBJ2-3	TRBD2	TGTGCCAGCAGTTTGGGACTAGCTGGCACAGATACGCAGTATTTT	CASSLGLAGTDTQYF
TRBV6-1	-	TRBJ2-3	-	TGTGCCAGCAGTTACGGGGGAGCAGATACGCAGTATTTT	CASSYGGADTQYF
TRBV12-3/TRBV12-4	many	TRBJ2-5	-	TGTGCCAGCAGTTTGGGCTGGAACCGAGAGACCCAGTACTTC	CASSLGWNRETQYF
TRBV6-1	-	TRBJ2-1	-	TGTGCCAGCAGGCCCGACCCTACCTCCTACAATGAGCAGTTCTTC	CASRPDPTSYNEQFF
TRBV6-1	-	TRBJ2-2	-	TGTGCCAGCAGTGAAGCGCTTATTGGGGGAGCGAACACCGGGGAGCTGTTTTTT	CASSEALIGGANTGELFF
TRBV7-2	-	TRBJ2-3	-	TGTGCCAGCAGCACCGACAGGATTAGCACAGATACGCAGTATTTT	CASSTDRISTDTQYF
TRBV28	medium-sized	TRBJ1-4	-	TGTGCCAGCAGTTTATGGGCAGGCCTGGAGTCTAATGAAAAACTGTTTTTT	CASSLWAGLESNEKLFF
TRBV11-1	-	TRBJ2-7	-	TGTGCCAGCAGCTTGGTGATAGGGCATTACGAGCAGTACTTC	CASSLVIGHYEQYF
TRBV6-5	-	TRBJ2-3	TRBD2	TGTGCCAGCAGTTTTCGGACTAGCGGGCAGTCGGCAGATACGCAGTATTTT	CASSFRTSGQSADTQYF
TRBV27	-	TRBJ2-7	TRBD1	TGTGCCACCCAAAAAGGGGGCGCGTACGAGCAGTACTTC	CATQKGGAYEQYF
TRBV6-1	-	TRBJ2-1	-	TGTGCCAGCAGTGACCCGTCAACCCGAAACTCCTACAATGAGCAGTTCTTC	CASSDPSTRNSYNEQFF
TRBV11-3	-	TRBJ2-1	TRBD2	TGTGCCAGCAGCTTTAGGGACTACGAGCAGTTCTTC	CASSFRDYEQFF
TRBV4-1	-	TRBJ2-3	-	TGCGCCAGCAGCCAAGATTATCTAGGGCCAGATACGCAGTATTTT	CASSQDYLGPDTQYF
TRBV6-1	many	TRBJ2-7	TRBD2	TGTGCCAGCAGCACTAGCGGGGGGGACTCCTACGAGCAGTACTTC	CASSTSGGDSYEQYF
TRBV24-1	-	TRBJ2-1	-	TGTGCCACCAGTGATTTCCGACTTGAGCAGTTCTTC	CATSDFRLEQFF
TRBV6-1	few	TRBJ2-7	-	TGTGCCAGCAGTGAAGCCCTAGGGGCCTACAATGAGCAGTACTTC	CASSEALGAYNEQYF
TRBV10-2	-	TRBJ2-5	-	TGCGCCAGCAGTGAGCGGTCAGAACAAGAGACCCAGTACTTC	CASSERSEQETQYF
TRBV7-8	-	TRBJ2-5	-	TGTGCCAGCACCTTAGGGGGGGGGCAAGAGACCCAGTACTTC	CASTLGGGQETQYF
TRBV6-1	many	TRBJ2-1	TRBD1	TGTGCCAGCAGCCCCCTCGACAGGGGCGAGCAGTTCTTC	CASSPLDRGEQFF
TRBV27	many	TRBJ2-1	TRBD2	TGTGCCAGCAGCCTGACTAGCGGGAGTTACGAGCAGTTCTTC	CASSLTSGSYEQFF
TRBV11-2	-	TRBJ2-1	TRBD2	TGTGCCAGCAGCGCATTCCCTAGCGGGGGGGCCGATGAGCAGTTCTTC	CASSAFPSGGADEQFF
TRBV11-3	-	TRBJ2-3	-	TGTGCCAGCAGCTTAGATAGTCGAGATACGCAGTATTTT	CASSLDSRDTQYF